Included here is one T cell receptor beta chain sequence, with context. What it binds is unknown. These data are taken from a study of T-cell memory formation after mild COVID-19. Study-wide background: The TCR clusters were mostly specific to one donor. Findings and limits, study-wide: Among clones contracting day 15 to 85, CD4/CD8 was balanced, whereas later expanders leaned CD4+. Memory from before infection featured some responding clones, which suggests cross-reactive memory joined. Shrinking CD4+ clones resided mostly in CM and EM, and CD8+ ones in EMRA.

TCRdb redid the calling of the 5' RACE reads with MiXCR, one entry per CDR3 protein. The sample includes over 350,000 distinct CDR3 sequences, roughly 15% seen only once; the top ten take roughly 21%. V was clipped by 4 bases and J by 7 bases, with 11 bases between them. Germline V gene data show CDR1 as SGHAT and CDR2 as FQDESV (reference sequence). The CDR3 length is 13 residues. The sequence was collected from a man aged 18 to 30 who had mild COVID-19 (a few samples of this study predate the infection). Cell type and time point are not known. The genes are TRBV11-1 and TRBJ1-5; D is ambiguous. Sequenced: PBMCs or a T cell subset sorted from them (not recorded which). CDR3 nucleotide sequence: TGTGCCAGCAGCTCGAGGCACGGGCAGCCCCAGCATTTT. Protein sequence: CASSSRHGQPQHF.